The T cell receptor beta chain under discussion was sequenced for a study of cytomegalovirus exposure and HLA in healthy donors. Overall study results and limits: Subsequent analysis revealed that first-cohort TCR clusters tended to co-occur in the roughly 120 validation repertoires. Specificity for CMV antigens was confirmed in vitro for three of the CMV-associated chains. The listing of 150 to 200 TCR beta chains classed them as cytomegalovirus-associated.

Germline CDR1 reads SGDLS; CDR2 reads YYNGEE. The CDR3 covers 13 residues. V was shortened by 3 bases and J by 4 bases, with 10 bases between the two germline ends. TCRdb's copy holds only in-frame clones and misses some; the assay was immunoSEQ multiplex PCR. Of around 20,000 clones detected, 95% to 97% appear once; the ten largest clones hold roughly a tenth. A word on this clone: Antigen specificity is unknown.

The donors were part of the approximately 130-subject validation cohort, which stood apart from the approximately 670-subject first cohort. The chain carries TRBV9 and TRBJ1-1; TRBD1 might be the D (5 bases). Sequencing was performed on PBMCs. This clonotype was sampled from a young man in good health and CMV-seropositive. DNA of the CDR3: TGTGCCAGCAGCGGCAAGGGGTCCACTGAAGCTTTCTTT. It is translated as CASSGKGSTEAFF.